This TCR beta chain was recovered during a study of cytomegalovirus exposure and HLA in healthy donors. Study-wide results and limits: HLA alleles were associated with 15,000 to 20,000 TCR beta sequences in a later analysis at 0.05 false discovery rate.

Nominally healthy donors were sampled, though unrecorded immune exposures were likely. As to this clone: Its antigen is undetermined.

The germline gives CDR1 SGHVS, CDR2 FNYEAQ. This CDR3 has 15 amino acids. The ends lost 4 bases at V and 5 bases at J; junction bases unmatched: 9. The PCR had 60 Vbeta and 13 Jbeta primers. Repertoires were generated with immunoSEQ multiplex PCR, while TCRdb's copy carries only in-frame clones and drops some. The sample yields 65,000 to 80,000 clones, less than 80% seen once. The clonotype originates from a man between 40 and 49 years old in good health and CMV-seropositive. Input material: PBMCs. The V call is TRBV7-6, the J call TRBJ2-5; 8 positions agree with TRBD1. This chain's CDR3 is CASSSPGGAGETQYF. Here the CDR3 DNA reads TGTGCCAGCAGCTCTCCAGGGGGCGCAGGGGAGACCCAGTACTTC.